What follows is one TCR beta chain and its context. Read sequence stops 3 residues before the CDR3 end, and the germline J gene provides the missing end. The protocol was immunoSEQ multiplex PCR, while the TCRdb copy is restricted to in-frame clones and leaves out a portion. The sample totals about 12,000 clones. The sample originates from a study of T cells in women clearing cervical HPV infection. This CDR3 is built from 15 residues. Trimming cost V 1 base and J 3 bases, with 12 bases left between them. Germline assignment: CDR1 SGHRS and CDR2 YFSETQ. This chain connects TRBV5-1 to TRBJ2-3; D perhaps matches TRBD1 (7 bases). The sequencing input was blood buffy coat. The clonotype was recovered from a woman aged 18 to 75 with a cervical HPV16 infection that either progressed to CIN3+ or cleared (not recorded which). This chain's CDR3 is CASSLQGGPTDTQYF. The CDR3 bases that were read are TGCGCCAGCAGCTTGCAGGGGGGACCTACAGATACG.